The sequence of this T cell receptor (beta chain) was determined in a study of blood T cell repertoires in COVID-19. As processed by the authors: By means of reference gene primer amplification, nucleated cell counts were estimated. TCRdb's table, derived via immunoSEQ multiplex PCR, lists solely in-frame clones and lacks some. V and J calls and clone size come straight from that table; D and trimming were deduced from the DNA. This table holds 200,000 to 250,000 clones, approximately 91% found once. V lost 3 bases, J lost 10 bases, and 9 bases lay in between. This CDR3 is 12 amino acids long. The V gene's germline CDR1 is KGHDR and CDR2 SFDVKD.

This receptor was identified in a woman aged 60-75 years with acute or convalescent COVID-19. The chain links TRBV24-1 to TRBJ2-1; D is unresolved. What was sequenced was peripheral blood. CDR3 sequence reads: CATSDPGHEQFF. Here the CDR3 DNA reads TGTGCCACCAGTGATCCCGGTCACGAGCAGTTCTTC.